This TCR beta chain was observed in a study of glioma-infiltrating T cells after dendritic cell vaccination. Study background: Samples are from glioblastoma patients in Phase I and II dendritic cell vaccine trials.

The primer mix had 60 V beta and 13 J beta primers. Repertoires were generated with immunoSEQ multiplex PCR, while TCRdb's copy carries only in-frame clones and drops some. Among approximately 67,000 clones, 81% were seen once, and the ten largest hold 7% to 9%. Blood PBMC samples: pre-vaccination, two weeks post third vaccination, and at tumor progression. V lost 5 bases and J lost 4; bases outside the gene matches: 11. Germline loops: CDR1 SGHTA, CDR2 FQGTGA. The CDR3 has 16 residues. The source was blood, collected before dendritic cell vaccination. The chain uses TRBV7-3 and TRBJ2-5; 9 bases are a match to TRBD1. The sequence came from a human donor with glioblastoma. The CDR3 nucleotides are TGTGCCAGCAGCACACATACAGGGGGCAACGGAGAGACCCAGTACTTC. Translated: CASSTHTGGNGETQYF.